A selection of T cell receptor beta chains follows, all from one sample in a study of T cells in Graves' hyperthyroidism and ophthalmopathy. TCRdb passed the multiplex PCR reads through MiXCR, listing each CDR3 protein once. The sample has 550,000 to 850,000 distinct CDR3 sequences; roughly 20% are singletons. The material sequenced was blood. These receptors came from a woman aged 50 to 65 with Graves' hyperthyroidism that later progressed to Graves' ophthalmopathy. CDR3s include the opening cysteine and the closing phenylalanine or tryptophan. Each record gives: J gene, V gene, CDR3 length, D gene, clone size, CDR3 DNA, CDR3 protein. D genes are given only for firm matches. Where a row states a size, it is once, few, many or the class of an expanded clone; other rows omit it.

>TRBJ1-1|TRBV2|9|NA|many
TGTGCCGTGCGGACTGAAGCTTTCTTT
CAVRTEAFF
>TRBJ2-1|TRBV6-1|14|TRBD1|few
TGTGCCAGCAGCTGGACAGGGATTTACAATGAGCAGTTCTTC
CASSWTGIYNEQFF
>TRBJ1-5|TRBV2|13|NA|many
TGTGCCAGCGCGGACGGACAAAATCAGCCCCAGCATTTT
CASADGQNQPQHF
>TRBJ1-3|TRBV5-1|14|NA|many
TGCGCCAGCAGCCCCGGCAGGGCTGGAAACACCATATATTTT
CASSPGRAGNTIYF
>TRBJ1-1|TRBV11-3|13|NA|many
TGTGCCAGCAGCCAAGCTACTAGCACTGAAGCTTTCTTT
CASSQATSTEAFF
>TRBJ2-7|TRBV5-1|16|TRBD2|few
TGCGCCAGCAGCTTGGAAATGAGCGGGGGACCCTACGAGCAGTACTTC
CASSLEMSGGPYEQYF
>TRBJ2-3|TRBV24-1|17|TRBD1|many
TGTGCCACCAGTGATGTTGGGCAGGGGGCGCCGGCAGATACGCAGTATTTT
CATSDVGQGAPADTQYF
>TRBJ2-2|TRBV6-4|14|NA|few
TGTGCCAGCAGAACCGGGGCCGAGACCGGGGAGCTGTTTTTT
CASRTGAETGELFF
>TRBJ1-5|TRBV29-1|15|TRBD1|few
TGCAGCGTTGTAGGGACAGGGGGCTCGGACCAGCCCCAGCATTTT
CSVVGTGGSDQPQHF
>TRBJ2-1|TRBV3-1|15|TRBD1|many
TGTGCCAGCAGCCCTGAGGACAGGGGCTACAATGAGCAGTTCTTC
CASSPEDRGYNEQFF
>TRBJ1-2|TRBV5-1|15|NA|few
TGCGCCAGCAGCCTCGGGACGCTAGCTAACTATGGCTACACCTTC
CASSLGTLANYGYTF
>TRBJ2-7|TRBV20-1|12|NA|NA
TGCAGTGGCGGGGGCAAGGGGTACGAGCAGTACTTC
CSGGGKGYEQYF
>TRBJ2-2|TRBV5-1|15|NA|NA
TGCGCCAGCAGCTTGGAGCGTCAGAGCACCGGGGAGCTGTTTTTT
CASSLERQSTGELFF
>TRBJ2-3|TRBV2|15|TRBD2|few
TGTGCCAGCAGTGACGGGCGGGGGAGCACAGATACGCAGTATTTT
CASSDGRGSTDTQYF
>TRBJ2-2|TRBV6-9|18|NA|NA
TGTGCCAGCAGTTACTCAATTGTAACCGGGCTTGACACCGGGGAGCTGTTTTTT
CASSYSIVTGLDTGELFF
>TRBJ1-2|TRBV5-6|14|TRBD1|NA
TGTGCCAGCAGCCGCCGGGACAGGAACTATGGCTACACCTTC
CASSRRDRNYGYTF
>TRBJ1-5|TRBV20-1|14|TRBD1|few
TGCAGTGCTGTCCGGACAGGGATCAATCAGCCCCAGCATTTT
CSAVRTGINQPQHF
>TRBJ1-1|TRBV20-1|10|NA|many
TGCAGTGCCCAAGGGGTGGGAGCTTTCTTT
CSAQGVGAFF
>TRBJ1-2|TRBV6-2/TRBV6-3|14|NA|many
TGTGCCAGCAGTTTTCCGGGGGTCCTCTATGGCTACACCTTC
CASSFPGVLYGYTF
>TRBJ1-2|TRBV27|16|TRBD1|NA
TGTGCCAGCAGCTTAGAAGTCCAGGGGGGGATCTATGGCTACACCTTC
CASSLEVQGGIYGYTF
>TRBJ2-5|TRBV7-2|15|NA|NA
TGTGCCAGCAGCTTGCTCGGACTGTACCAAGAGACCCAGTACTTC
CASSLLGLYQETQYF
>TRBJ2-5|TRBV6-1|17|TRBD2|NA
TGTGCCAGCAGTCCCGGGACTAGCTCTCTCCTTGAAGAGACCCAGTACTTC
CASSPGTSSLLEETQYF
>TRBJ2-2|TRBV3-1|13|NA|many
TGTGCCAGCAGCCAGGGGTCCCCCGGGGAGCTGTTTTTT
CASSQGSPGELFF
>TRBJ2-5|TRBV6-2/TRBV6-3|12|NA|NA
TGTGCCAGCAGGGGGAAAGGAGAGACCCAGTACTTC
CASRGKGETQYF
>TRBJ1-1|TRBV12-3/TRBV12-4|14|NA|NA
TGTGCCAGCAGGTCAACTAGGGGGAACACTGAAGCTTTCTTT
CASRSTRGNTEAFF
>TRBJ1-5|TRBV6-1|16|NA|NA
TGTGCCAGCAGTGTTCAGGTTTCGGCCCTTAATCAGCCCCAGCATTTT
CASSVQVSALNQPQHF
>TRBJ2-7|TRBV6-5|15|NA|NA
TGTGCCAGCAGTTACTCCTCCTCGAGCTCCTACGAGCAGTACTTC
CASSYSSSSSYEQYF
>TRBJ2-2|TRBV20-1|14|NA|NA
TGCAGTGCTAGACCCCTCGTGGACGGCGGGGAGCTGTTTTTT
CSARPLVDGGELFF
>TRBJ2-5|TRBV5-1|14|NA|NA
TGCGCCAGCAGCTTGGGCAGGCCGCAAGAGACCCAGTACTTC
CASSLGRPQETQYF